These 32 T cell receptor beta chains were sequenced from one sample in a study of T cells after yellow fever vaccination. Each CDR3 protein gets one entry after TCRdb re-called the 5' RACE reads with MiXCR. Of about 320,000 distinct CDR3 sequences listed, about 12% are singletons. Source: CD4+ T cells sorted from PBMCs, taken 15 days after the yellow fever booster vaccination. These receptors were taken from a man aged 18 to 35 who received the YFV17D yellow fever vaccine.

V is TRBV19 and J is TRBJ1-5; 7 bases align to TRBD1. V gave up 5 bases and J gave up 11 bases; unmatched junction bases: 15. This CDR3 is 15 amino acids long. Germline-derived CDR1 and CDR2 are LNHDA and SQIVND (reference sequence). CDR3 in amino acids: CASSQGTAGRVAQHF. The CDR3 bases are TGTGCCAGTAGTCAAGGGACAGCCGGGAGGGTAGCCCAGCATTTT.

The chain couples TRBV4-2 to TRBJ2-1, with a tentative D call TRBD2 (7 bases). V lost 0 bases to trimming and J lost 5 bases, with 11 bases between them. Per the germline V gene, CDR1 is LGHNA and CDR2 is YNFKEQ. The CDR3 runs to 15 residues. The CDR3 bases are TGTGCCAGCAGCCAAGATCGGGGGGACAACAATGAGCAGTTCTTC. Translating it yields CASSQDRGDNNEQFF.

This clonotype was seen repeatedly, ten times or more. J is TRBJ1-5 and V is TRBV7-2; TRBD1 matches at 9 bases. The V gene end was trimmed by 5 bases and the J gene end by 7 bases; junction bases not matched to a gene: 6. The CDR3 loop spans 14 amino acids. Per the germline V gene, CDR1 is SGHTA and CDR2 is FQGNSA. Here the CDR3 reads CASSGTGRYQPQHF. CDR3 DNA: TGTGCCAGCAGCGGGACAGGGCGCTACCAGCCCCAGCATTTT.

This clonotype was observed a few times. The V gene is TRBV18, the J gene TRBJ2-3; 7 bases are shared with TRBD2. CDR3 length equals 17 residues. The germline CDR1 and CDR2 sequences are KGHSH and LQKENI. After removal of 0 bases from V and 2 bases from J, the junction contained 8 bases not matched to a gene. The CDR3 DNA sequence: TGTGCCAGCTCACCACCATATGTGGGACTATTCACAGATACGCAGTATTTT. Encoded protein: CASSPPYVGLFTDTQYF.

This clonotype was detected ten times or more. The chain joins TRBV7-2 to TRBJ2-5, with 12 nucleotides matching TRBD2. The CDR3 consists of 15 residues. CDR1 is SGHTA and CDR2 is FQGNSA in the germline V gene. With V trimmed by 5 bases and J by 7 bases, 8 bases remained unmatched. CDR3 sequence reads: CASSLTSGGLGTQYF. The CDR3 nucleotides read TGTGCCAGCAGCCTGACTAGCGGGGGTCTGGGGACCCAGTACTTC.

This clonotype was detected only a few times. This rearrangement joins TRBV7-9 to TRBJ2-4, with a tentative D call TRBD1 (5 bases). The germline gives CDR1 SEHNR, CDR2 FQNEAQ (reference sequence). CDR3 length equals 15 residues. The V and J ends lost 5 bases and 0 bases respectively, with 11 bases between them. The CDR3 sequence: CASSPGSLAKNIQYF. The CDR3 nucleotides are TGTGCCAGCAGCCCAGGGTCACTAGCCAAAAACATTCAGTACTTC.

This clonotype was picked up a small number of times. The J gene is TRBJ2-7, the V gene TRBV7-8; D possibly corresponds to TRBD2 (5 bases). The CDR3 sequence is 13 residues long. Trimming removed 5 bases at V and 5 bases at J, with 13 bases between. Looked up from germline, CDR1 is SGHVS and CDR2 is FQNEAQ. CDR3: CASSRESSHEQYV. The CDR3 DNA reads TGTGCCAGCAGCAGGGAGAGTTCACACGAGCAGTACGTC.

The V gene is TRBV3-1, the J gene TRBJ2-5, with D uncertain. CDR3 size: 13 residues. Germline-derived CDR1 and CDR2 are LGHDT and YNNKEL (reference sequence). Trimming pared 3 bases from V and 0 bases from J, leaving 5 bases between. CDR3 coding DNA: TGTGCCAGCAGCCAGACAAACCAAGAGACCCAGTACTTC. Encoded protein: CASSQTNQETQYF.

The chain couples TRBV20-1 to TRBJ2-2; either TRBD1 or TRBD2 may supply D (6 bases each). Germline CDR1 is DFQATT and CDR2 is SNEGSKA (reference sequence). The CDR3 extends over 14 amino acids. The germline V and J ends were trimmed by 5 bases and 1 base, with 11 bases remaining between them. The CDR3 nucleotides read TGCAGTGCTCGGGGGCCCAAGAACACCGGGGAGCTGTTTTTT. Encoded protein: CSARGPKNTGELFF.

This clonotype appeared a few times. The CDR3 sequence: CASRGQEPVETIYF. The CDR3 DNA sequence: TGTGCCAGCAGAGGACAGGAACCCGTGGAGACCATATATTTT. The V and J genes are TRBV6-6 and TRBJ1-3, with 7 bases that match TRBD1. This CDR3 is built from 14 residues. V dropped 6 bases and J dropped 10; count of bases not matched to a gene: 12. CDR1 is MNHNY and CDR2 is SVGAGI in the germline V gene (reference sequence).

This clonotype was seen at least ten times. The chain is built from TRBV12-3 or TRBV12-4 and TRBJ2-2; D is undetermined. Between the trimmed V and J ends, which lost 5 bases and 6 bases, there was a span of 10 bases. CDR3 length: 13 residues. Here the CDR3 DNA reads TGTGCCAGCAGTCCCTATATCGCCGGGGAGCTGTTTTTT. It specifies CASSPYIAGELFF.

The rearrangement uses TRBV6-2 or TRBV6-3 and TRBJ2-3, with 9 bases identical to TRBD1. V gave up 6 bases and J gave up 0 bases; unmatched junction bases: 4. Germline assignment: CDR1 MNHEY and CDR2 SVGEGT. The CDR3 is made up of 15 amino acids. The CDR3 region has the DNA TGTGCCAGCAGGGGGACAGGGTTCAGCACAGATACGCAGTATTTT. This gives the protein CASRGTGFSTDTQYF.

This clonotype was recorded a few times. The chain has TRBV6-6 and TRBJ1-5; D unclear. Deletions cut 0 bases from V and 6 bases from J, with 6 bases between. Per the germline V gene, CDR1 is MNHNY and CDR2 is SVGAGI (reference sequence). The CDR3 extends over 13 amino acids. The CDR3 DNA follows: TGTGCCAGCAGTTACTCGGAGAGTCAGCCCCAGCATTTT. This codes for CASSYSESQPQHF.

The rearrangement links TRBV7-6 to TRBJ1-6; D gene uncertain. Germline V gene sequence: CDR1 SGHVS, CDR2 FNYEAQ. CDR3 length: 12 amino acids. Trimming took 4 bases from V and 5 from J, leaving 3 bases between them. CDR3 coding DNA: TGTGCCAGCAGCTATCATAATTCACCCCTCCACTTT. Translating it yields CASSYHNSPLHF. Based on the CDR3 plus reference TRBV7-6 and TRBJ1-6, the full variable domain is GAGVSQSPRYKVTKRGQDVALRCDPISGHVSLYWYRQALGQGPEFLTYFNYEAQQDKSGLPNDRFSAERPEGSISTLTIQRTEQRDSAMYRCASSYHNSPLHFGNGTRLTVT.

V and J are TRBV20-1 and TRBJ1-6, with 7 positions matching TRBD1. Germline CDR1 DFQATT, CDR2 SNEGSKA (reference sequence). V lost 0 bases and J lost 3; bases outside the gene matches: 2. The CDR3 length is 15 residues. CDR3: CSAREDRFYNSPLHF. CDR3 DNA sequence: TGCAGTGCTAGAGAGGACAGGTTCTATAATTCACCCCTCCACTTT.

The chain couples TRBV20-1 to TRBJ1-1; tentative D call: TRBD1 (5 bases). The CDR3 length is 13 residues. In germline, CDR1 is DFQATT, CDR2 SNEGSKA (reference sequence). V was shortened by 7 bases and J by 0 bases, with 12 bases between the two germline ends. For the CDR3, the DNA is TGCAGTGTTTCGACGGGGGTGAACACTGAAGCTTTCTTT. Protein sequence: CSVSTGVNTEAFF.

The table lists this clonotype with many counts. The chain recombines TRBV5-1 with TRBJ2-1, with 12 positions matching TRBD1. The CDR3 is made up of 15 amino acids. Germline-derived CDR1 and CDR2 are SGHRS and YFSETQ. The ends lost 0 bases at V and 9 bases at J; junction bases unmatched: 4. The chain's CDR3 is CASSLAGQGAGEQFF. The CDR3 DNA follows: TGCGCCAGCAGCTTGGCGGGACAGGGGGCTGGTGAGCAGTTCTTC.

This clonotype came up a few times. CDR3 sequence: CSARHSGGASDTQYF. The CDR3 nucleotides read TGCAGTGCTAGGCATAGCGGGGGGGCCTCAGATACGCAGTATTTT. V gene TRBV20-1 combines with J gene TRBJ2-3; TRBD2 matches 11 bases. The CDR3 totals 15 residues. The germline CDR1 and CDR2 sequences are DFQATT and SNEGSKA (reference sequence). V was clipped by 3 bases and J by 4 bases; unmatched bases: 6.

The chain combines TRBV7-2 with TRBJ2-5; no clear D gene. The CDR3 totals 14 residues. The V end lost 2 bases, the J end lost 3 bases, and 10 bases lay between the germline ends. Germline assignment: CDR1 SGHTA and CDR2 FQGNSA. The CDR3 region is CASSLKRIEETQYF. The CDR3 region has the DNA TGTGCCAGCAGCTTAAAGAGGATCGAAGAGACCCAGTACTTC.

The sample holds many counts of this clonotype. V and J are TRBV5-4 and TRBJ1-4, with 8 bases that match TRBD1. The CDR3 has 14 residues. The V gene's germline CDR1 is SGHNT and CDR2 YYREEE (reference sequence). J lost 8 bases, V lost 3 bases, and 6 bases had no gene match. The CDR3 spells CASSSTGGGEKLFF. The DNA for the CDR3 is TGTGCCAGCAGCTCCACAGGGGGAGGGGAAAAACTGTTTTTT.

This chain links TRBV5-5 with TRBJ2-1, with TRBD1 identical over 8 bases. CDR3 size: 14 residues. J gave up 10 bases and V 6 bases, and 12 bases lay outside the gene matches. The V gene's germline CDR1 is SGHKS and CDR2 YYEKEE (reference sequence). In nucleotides, the CDR3 is TGTGCCAGCACCCCCGGGACAGGCGGTTTGGAGCAGTTCTTC. Protein sequence: CASTPGTGGLEQFF.

The V and J genes are TRBV13 and TRBJ2-3; TRBD2 aligns across 8 bases. The CDR3 is 16 residues long. The germline gives CDR1 PRHDT, CDR2 FYEKMQ (reference sequence). V was pared by 4 bases and J by 1 base, with 7 bases of the junction left unmatched. The CDR3 nucleotides are TGTGCCAGCAGCTACGGCGGGGGGAGGGGCACAGATACGCAGTATTTT. It codes for CASSYGGGRGTDTQYF.

CDR3 DNA sequence: TGCGCCAGCAGCTTTGCCGGGGGGACCTCCACAGATACGCAGTATTTT. Protein sequence: CASSFAGGTSTDTQYF. The chain links TRBV5-1 to TRBJ2-3; 7 nucleotides line up with TRBD2. Germline lookup yields CDR1 SGHRS and CDR2 YFSETQ. The CDR3 is made up of 16 amino acids. Unmatched junction bases numbered 8, after V lost 2 bases and J lost 2 bases. Full variable domain (missing parts from reference TRBV5-1 and TRBJ2-3): KAGVTQTPRYLIKTRGQQVTLSCSPISGHRSVSWYQQTPGQGLQFLFEYFSETQRNKGNFPGRFSGRQFSNSRSEMNVSTLELGDSALYLCASSFAGGTSTDTQYFGPGTRLTVL.

The genes are TRBV2 and TRBJ1-1; the D gene is possibly TRBD1 (5 bases). V dropped 4 bases and J dropped 1 base, with 10 bases sitting between them. The CDR3 is 14 amino acids. CDR1 is SNHLY and CDR2 is FYNNEI in the germline V gene. In DNA form, the CDR3 reads TGTGCCAGCAGTGTTTGGGGCGGGAACACTGAAGCTTTCTTT. It is translated as CASSVWGGNTEAFF.

The chain has TRBV18 and TRBJ1-1; 7 nucleotides agree with TRBD1. Germline lookup yields CDR1 KGHSH and CDR2 LQKENI. The ends lost 6 bases at V and 1 base at J; junction bases unmatched: 8. This CDR3 is built from 15 residues. This CDR3 reads CASSSQGDANTEAFF. Written as DNA, the CDR3 is TGTGCCAGCTCGTCCCAGGGGGACGCGAACACTGAAGCTTTCTTT.

Note on this clonotype: Lacking the conserved final phenylalanine or tryptophan, this CDR3 likely reflects a read error. The DNA is omitted, as the CDR3 cannot be located on it reliably, and the CDR3 follows TCRdb's listing. This chain joins TRBV6-1 and TRBJ1-4. CDR1 and CDR2 (germline): MNHNS, SASEGT. The CDR3 is made up of 12 amino acids, end residues included. CDR3 sequence: CASSEWSDRLVL.

This clonotype occurred a few times. The V call is TRBV7-2, the J call TRBJ2-5; the D gene is possibly TRBD2 (6 bases). Germline CDR1 SGHTA, CDR2 FQGNSA. V was pared by 5 bases and J by 4 bases, with 20 bases between. CDR3 length: 16 residues. DNA of the CDR3: TGTGCCAGCAGCCTCCAGGGCAAGTTGGGGGGAGAGACCCAGTACTTC. Its protein is CASSLQGKLGGETQYF.

This clonotype appeared many times. The chain links TRBV3-1 to TRBJ2-1; D unresolved. This CDR3 has 14 amino acids. V lost 0 bases to trimming and J lost 4 bases, with 7 bases between them. Germline V lookup: CDR1 LGHDT, CDR2 YNNKEL (reference sequence). The CDR3 nucleotides read TGTGCCAGCAGCCAAGATCCGCAGTACAATGAGCAGTTCTTC. Its translation: CASSQDPQYNEQFF.

This clonotype came up a few times. V gene TRBV18 combines with J gene TRBJ2-2; D is undetermined. The CDR3 runs 13 residues. The V end lost 4 bases, the J end lost 2 bases, and 5 bases lay between the germline ends. Germline CDR1 and CDR2: KGHSH and LQKENI. In DNA form, the CDR3 reads TGTGCCAGCTCACAGATAAACACCGGGGAGCTGTTTTTT. This encodes CASSQINTGELFF.

This clonotype was seen more than once but under ten times. The chain recombines TRBV20-1 with TRBJ1-1; 10 nucleotides align to TRBD1. Germline V lookup: CDR1 DFQATT, CDR2 SNEGSKA (reference sequence). The CDR3 totals 11 residues. J gave up 10 bases and V 6 bases, and 5 bases lay outside the gene matches. The CDR3, as DNA: TGCAGTGCATCCGGACAGGGGGGAGCTTTCTTT. Translation gives CSASGQGGAFF.

CDR3 nucleotide sequence: TGTGCCAGCAGCCGCCGGGGGGACGAAAAACTGTTTTTT. It encodes CASSRRGDEKLFF. The chain links TRBV7-2 to TRBJ1-4; D is possibly TRBD1 (5 bases). Germline V CDR1 and CDR2: SGHTA, FQGNSA. Trimming stripped 5 bases from V and 8 bases from J, with 12 bases between. CDR3 length: 13 residues.

This clonotype was observed a handful of times. This rearrangement joins TRBV5-1 to TRBJ2-5; D perhaps matches TRBD2 (7 bases). Germline CDR1 is SGHRS and CDR2 is YFSETQ. The length of the CDR3 is 16 residues. Trimming left V 4 bases short and J 4 bases short, with 20 bases between. The CDR3, as DNA: TGCGCCAGCAGCCCCGGAGGGGGGGGGATAGGAGAGACCCAGTACTTC. This codes for CASSPGGGGIGETQYF.